One sample yielded the 30 T cell receptor beta chains listed below, sequenced in a study of PD-1 blockade in classical Hodgkin lymphoma. Time point denoted: cycle 4 day 1 (C4D1), after more than five weeks of nivolumab. Relapses following autologous stem cell transplantation were seen in all patients, with brentuximab vedotin exposure varying. Magnetic negative selection isolated CD8+ T cells from thawed PBMCs. Assay: immunoSEQ multiplex PCR; the TCRdb copy retains only in-frame clones and omits some. The sample lists roughly 7,500 clones, 50% to 75% occurring once. Sequenced here: CD8+ T cells from blood, sampled before the fourth cycle of nivolumab. The receptor source for this set is a human donor with classical Hodgkin lymphoma.

The V and J genes are TRBV5-1 and TRBJ2-3; the match to TRBD2 covers 10 bases. Trimming cost V 4 bases and J 2 bases; bases outside gene matches: 16. Germline loops: CDR1 SGHRS, CDR2 YFSETQ. This CDR3 region has 19 residues. The CDR3: CASSPLAGGQTSNTDTQYF. CDR3 coding DNA: TGCGCCAGCAGCCCCTTAGCGGGAGGACAGACTTCCAACACAGATACGCAGTATTTT.

The chain employs TRBV27 and TRBJ2-2; TRBD2 might be the D (7 bases). There are 17 residues in the CDR3. Germline V gene data show CDR1 as MNHEY and CDR2 as SMNVEV (reference sequence). Trimming pared 4 bases from V and 7 bases from J, leaving 22 bases between. The chain's CDR3 is CASSSRGAGVRDGELFF. CDR3 nucleotides: TGTGCCAGCAGTTCACGGGGGGCGGGAGTGCGGGACGGGGAGCTGTTTTTT.

By share of the sample, this clone is medium-sized (0.01 to 0.1%). The sample has other DNA sequences that encode this CDR3 too. The CDR3 DNA is TGCAGCGTCGGTTACACAGATACGCAGTATTTT. Protein sequence: CSVGYTDTQYF. The V call is TRBV29-1, the J call TRBJ2-3; no definite D call. Per germline, CDR1 SQVTM and CDR2 ANQGSEA. The CDR3 is 11 residues long. V dropped 6 bases and J dropped 2 bases, with 6 bases sitting between them.

The gene calls are TRBV10-3 and TRBJ2-1, with D perhaps given as TRBD1 or TRBD2 (5 bases each). In germline, CDR1 is ENHRY, CDR2 SYGVKD. The CDR3 extends over 13 amino acids. V was cut by 5 bases and J by 2 bases, with 7 bases left in between. CDR3 amino acids: CAISPGPYNEQFF. CDR3 DNA sequence: TGTGCCATCAGTCCGGGACCCTACAATGAGCAGTTCTTC.

A few counts support this clone. This chain connects TRBV11-3 to TRBJ2-1, with 9 bases that match TRBD2. The CDR3 runs to 15 residues. Germline V CDR1 and CDR2: SGHNT, YENEEA. Germline trimming cut 3 bases from V and 7 bases from J; bases unmatched to any gene: 7. In DNA, the CDR3 is TGTGCCAGCAGCTTTGAGTGGCGGGAGGGTAATGAGCAGTTCTTC. It is translated as CASSFEWREGNEQFF.

In its sample, this clone was seen a few times. The chain joins TRBV27 to TRBJ2-1; D might be TRBD1 or TRBD2, each matching 6 bases. V was clipped by 6 bases and J by 6 bases, with 15 bases between them. Per germline, CDR1 MNHEY and CDR2 SMNVEV (reference sequence). The CDR3 length is 14 residues. CDR3 coding DNA: TGTGCCAGCAGACAGGGAGGTCCGGTCAATGAGCAGTTCTTC. Translation gives CASRQGGPVNEQFF.

The genes are TRBV28 and TRBJ2-7; 10 bases fit TRBD1. V shed 6 bases and J 3 bases; nucleotides not matched to a gene: 11. The CDR3 consists of 16 residues. CDR1 is MDHEN, CDR2 SYDVKM, per germline. CDR3 sequence reads: CASSHDRGRWFYEQYF. Here the CDR3 DNA reads TGTGCCAGCAGCCATGACAGGGGGCGTTGGTTCTACGAGCAGTACTTC.

The rearrangement uses TRBV7-9 and TRBJ2-5; 7 bases are a match to TRBD1. V gave up 5 bases and J gave up 5 bases; unmatched junction bases: 8. The CDR3 runs 14 residues. Germline-derived CDR1 and CDR2 are SEHNR and FQNEAQ (reference sequence). As DNA, the CDR3 is TGTGCCAGCAGCAAGACAGGGCCTGGGGAGACCCAGTACTTC. The encoded protein is CASSKTGPGETQYF. Supplemented by reference TRBV7-9 and TRBJ2-5, the full variable domain reads DTGVSQNPRHKITKRGQNVTFRCDPISEHNRLYWYRQTLGQGPEFLTYFQNEAQLEKSRLLSDRFSAERPKGSFSTLEIQRTEQGDSAMYLCASSKTGPGETQYFGPGTRLLVL.

This chain links TRBV30 with TRBJ2-7; 10 bases map to TRBD1. Germline CDR1 and CDR2: GTSNPN and SVGIG (reference sequence). After removal of 4 bases from V and 4 bases from J, the junction contained 4 bases not matched to a gene. The CDR3 runs 13 residues. The CDR3 DNA sequence: TGTGCCTGGATCCGGACAGGGGGTTACGAGCAGTACTTC. This translates into CAWIRTGGYEQYF.

CDR3 in amino acids: CASSLLDHYEQYF. The CDR3 nucleotides read TGTGCCAGCAGTTTACTCGACCACTACGAGCAGTACTTC. V usage is TRBV27 and J usage is TRBJ2-7; D not resolved. The germline V and J ends were trimmed by 2 bases and 3 bases, with 8 bases remaining between them. From germline, CDR1 is MNHEY and CDR2 SMNVEV (reference sequence). The CDR3 totals 13 residues.

The chain joins TRBV6-1 to TRBJ2-1; TRBD2 matches at 9 bases. V trimming: 5 bases; J trimming: 6 bases; junction bases outside the gene matches: 8. Germline V gene lookup returns CDR1 MNHNS and CDR2 SASEGT. The CDR3 is made up of 15 amino acids. The CDR3 bases are TGTGCCAGCAGTACTCCGGGACTAGCAATCAATGAGCAGTTCTTC. Translating it yields CASSTPGLAINEQFF.

The chain recombines TRBV4-1 with TRBJ2-1; TRBD2 might be the D (5 bases). This CDR3 comprises 19 residues. Germline V gives CDR1 MGHRA, CDR2 YSYEKL. V lost 0 bases to trimming and J lost 4 bases, with 22 bases between them. CDR3 nucleotide sequence: TGCGCCAGCAGCCAAGATGGGTCACCAAACGGGATCGGGTACAATGAGCAGTTCTTC. Protein: CASSQDGSPNGIGYNEQFF.

This clone came up a few times. V is TRBV6-7 and J is TRBJ2-1, with D perhaps TRBD1 (6 bases). TRBV6-7 is treated as an ORF (open reading frame) with a function not yet certain. The CDR3 is 15 residues long. The ends were cut back, 5 bases at V and 5 bases at J, with 16 bases in the middle. The CDR3 coding sequence is TGTGCCAGCAGTATGGGACACGAGCAAGACAATGAGCAGTTCTTC. Translation: CASSMGHEQDNEQFF.

V and J are TRBV9 and TRBJ2-7, with D hard to call. Germline CDR1 is SGDLS and CDR2 is YYNGEE. The germline V and J ends were trimmed by 4 bases and 0 bases, with 14 bases remaining between them. The CDR3 has 15 residues. CDR3 in amino acids: CASSPRQFSSYEQYF. DNA for the CDR3: TGTGCCAGCAGCCCCCGACAATTTTCCTCCTACGAGCAGTACTTC.

The chain has TRBV5-1 and TRBJ2-1, with 10 bases identical to TRBD2. This CDR3 has 18 amino acids. Unmatched junction bases numbered 11, after V lost 3 bases and J lost 2 bases. In germline, CDR1 is SGHRS, CDR2 YFSETQ. The CDR3 DNA reads as TGCGCCAGCAGCTCCGGGACTAGCGCCTTAAGGACCTACAATGAGCAGTTCTTC. This translates into CASSSGTSALRTYNEQFF.

The rearrangement uses TRBV5-4 and TRBJ1-2; D not resolved. Germline CDR1 SGHNT, CDR2 YYREEE (reference sequence). The CDR3 has 14 residues. Trimming removed 2 bases at V and 5 bases at J, with 13 bases between. For the CDR3, the DNA is TGTGCCAGCAGCTTAGCCCATTTCGTTTATGGCTACACCTTC. This translates into CASSLAHFVYGYTF.

The J gene is TRBJ2-2, the V gene TRBV6-9, with a weak D call TRBD1 (6 bases). Germline CDR1 is MNHGY and CDR2 is SVAAGI. Trimming took 3 bases from V and 7 from J, leaving 15 bases between them. CDR3 size: 15 residues. Here the CDR3 DNA reads TGTGCCAGCAGTTACTTCCCCACAGGGCTCGGGGAGCTGTTTTTT. Residues: CASSYFPTGLGELFF.

The chain has TRBV7-2 and TRBJ2-5; maybe TRBD1 (6 bases). Matching the DNA end better, TRBJ2-7 makes the J call doubtful. The germline V gene has CDR1 SGHTA and CDR2 FQGNSA. This CDR3 spans 13 amino acids. CDR3 protein: CASRSQGFYEQYF. In nucleotides, the CDR3 is TGTGCCAGCAGGTCCCAGGGGTTCTACGAGCAGTACTTC.

The chain carries TRBV9 and TRBJ2-2; TRBD2 matches at 14 bases. Germline loops: CDR1 SGDLS, CDR2 YYNGEE. CDR3 length equals 16 residues. Losses at the gene ends were 3 bases for V and 6 bases for J; bases not matched to a gene: 4. CDR3 sequence: CASSDPGLAGAGELFF. The CDR3, as DNA: TGTGCCAGCAGCGACCCGGGACTAGCGGGAGCCGGGGAGCTGTTTTTT.

This clone was found a few times. The chain recombines TRBV9 with TRBJ2-4, with D unclear. The V end lost 4 bases, the J end lost 5 bases, and 13 bases lay between the germline ends. The CDR3 is 14 residues long. CDR1 is SGDLS and CDR2 is YYNGEE in the germline V gene. The CDR3: CASSPHLRENIQYF. CDR3 sequence (DNA): TGTGCCAGCAGCCCCCACCTCCGGGAAAACATTCAGTACTTC.

The genes are TRBV2 and TRBJ2-7, with TRBD2 matching 14 bases. Germline V gene lookup returns CDR1 SNHLY and CDR2 FYNNEI. The CDR3 is 15 residues long. V shed 4 bases and J 2 bases; nucleotides not matched to a gene: 1. CDR3 amino acids: CASSATSGRAYEQYF. The CDR3 coding sequence is TGTGCCAGCAGTGCGACTAGCGGGAGGGCCTACGAGCAGTACTTC.

The sample holds one count of this clone. The chain is built from TRBV15 and TRBJ2-3, with D perhaps matching TRBD2 (6 bases). Germline V CDR1 and CDR2: LNHNV, YYDKDF (reference sequence). Trimming left V 3 bases short and J 6 bases short, with 13 bases between. The CDR3 has 14 amino acids. The CDR3 DNA sequence: TGTGCCACCAGCAGGGCCGGGAGAAGGGATACGCAGTATTTT. Translated, it gives CATSRAGRRDTQYF.

The chain links TRBV5-1 to TRBJ2-7, with 8 nucleotides matching TRBD2. This CDR3 is built from 14 residues. Germline V CDR1 and CDR2: SGHRS, YFSETQ. V trimming: 1 base; J trimming: 2 bases; junction bases outside the gene matches: 2. This chain's CDR3 is CASSLSGGTYEQYF. DNA for the CDR3: TGCGCCAGCAGCTTGAGCGGGGGAACCTACGAGCAGTACTTC. Looking up the rest from reference TRBV5-1 and TRBJ2-7 gives the full variable domain: KAGVTQTPRYLIKTRGQQVTLSCSPISGHRSVSWYQQTPGQGLQFLFEYFSETQRNKGNFPGRFSGRQFSNSRSEMNVSTLELGDSALYLCASSLSGGTYEQYFGPGTRLTVT.

DNA of the CDR3: TGTGCCAGCAGTTTGTCTAGCGGGAGGCCCTACACCGGGGAGCTGTTTTTT. This sequence encodes CASSLSSGRPYTGELFF. The chain couples TRBV28 to TRBJ2-2, with 11 positions matching TRBD2. The J segment lost 3 bases and the V segment lost 3 bases, leaving 6 bases of the junction unmatched. Per the germline V gene, CDR1 is MDHEN and CDR2 is SYDVKM. The CDR3 covers 17 residues. Looking up the rest from reference TRBV28 and TRBJ2-2 gives the full variable domain: DVKVTQSSRYLVKRTGEKVFLECVQDMDHENMFWYRQDPGLGLRLIYFSYDVKMKEKGDIPEGYSVSREKKERFSLILESASTNQTSMYLCASSLSSGRPYTGELFFGEGSRLTVL.

This clone was detected only a few times. J is TRBJ2-2 and V is TRBV7-9; perhaps D is TRBD1 or TRBD2 (8 bases each). Per the germline V gene, CDR1 is SEHNR and CDR2 is FQNEAQ (reference sequence). V was cut by 5 bases and J by 3 bases, with 25 bases left in between. There are 19 residues in the CDR3. CDR3 sequence reads: CASSTQRGQGLGDTGELFF. The CDR3 DNA reads TGTGCCAGCAGCACACAACGAGGACAGGGACTAGGGGACACCGGGGAGCTGTTTTTT.

The CDR3 DNA reads as TGTGCCAGCAGCTGGGGACAGGGAACAGATACGCAGTATTTT. Its translation is CASSWGQGTDTQYF. The chain has TRBV5-6 and TRBJ2-3, with 9 bases identical to TRBD1. The CDR3 is 14 residues long. V shed 3 bases, J shed 3 bases, and the junction held 2 bases outside the gene matches. CDR1 and CDR2 (germline): SGHDT, YYEEEE.

The rearrangement uses TRBV19 and TRBJ1-2; D might be TRBD1 (6 bases). CDR1 is LNHDA, CDR2 SQIVND, per germline (reference sequence). Trimming cost V 6 bases and J 4 bases, with 27 bases left between them. CDR3 length: 18 residues. The CDR3 sequence: CASSPGTLFERGVYGYTF. The CDR3 DNA follows: TGTGCCAGTAGCCCCGGGACGCTTTTTGAAAGGGGGGTCTATGGCTACACCTTC. Supplemented by reference TRBV19 and TRBJ1-2, the full variable domain reads DGGITQSPKYLFRKEGQNVTLSCEQNLNHDAMYWYRQDPGQGLRLIYYSQIVNDFQKGDIAEGYSVSREKKESFPLTVTSAQKNPTAFYLCASSPGTLFERGVYGYTFGSGTRLTVV.

The chain couples TRBV18 to TRBJ2-7; unclear D gene. The CDR3 has 14 residues. Per germline, CDR1 KGHSH and CDR2 LQKENI. The germline V and J ends were trimmed by 3 bases and 2 bases, with 11 bases remaining between them. CDR3 amino acids: CASSPAKVAYEQYF. The CDR3 nucleotides are TGTGCCAGCTCACCGGCAAAAGTGGCCTACGAGCAGTACTTC.

To note about this clone: This sample includes further DNA sequences coding for the same CDR3. The rearrangement joins TRBV4-1 to TRBJ1-1; D gene uncertain. This CDR3 has 14 amino acids. Per the germline V gene, CDR1 is MGHRA and CDR2 is YSYEKL. Trimming cost V 0 bases and J 4 bases, with 9 bases left between them. The CDR3 region has the DNA TGCGCCAGCAGCCAAGATAGGGAGGGCACTGAAGCTTTCTTT. It yields the protein CASSQDREGTEAFF.

This clone was picked up a small number of times. Other DNA variants within this sample encode the same CDR3. This sequence joins TRBV19 and TRBJ2-1; 9 bases agree with TRBD2. Germline CDR1 and CDR2: LNHDA and SQIVND (reference sequence). CDR3 length: 15 amino acids. Trimming took 1 base from V and 5 from J; bases not matched to a gene: 3. CDR3 sequence: CASSIVPSGNNEQFF. DNA of the CDR3: TGTGCCAGTAGTATAGTCCCTAGCGGGAACAATGAGCAGTTCTTC. The full variable domain, its missing parts supplied by reference TRBV19 and TRBJ2-1, is DGGITQSPKYLFRKEGQNVTLSCEQNLNHDAMYWYRQDPGQGLRLIYYSQIVNDFQKGDIAEGYSVSREKKESFPLTVTSAQKNPTAFYLCASSIVPSGNNEQFFGPGTRLTVL.